This record concerns one T cell receptor beta chain sequence. Its target is not known. This specimen comes from a study of T cell repertoires in cytomegalovirus infection. Study at large: It can be stated that public TCR beta signatures indicated CMV infection as well as a matching HLA type.

Via MiXCR, TCRdb re-called the reads, giving one row per CDR3 protein. The table records more than 650,000 distinct CDR3 sequences, 35% to 45% of them present only once. Study-level findings and limits: HLA-C-restricted CMV-specific TCR beta clonotypes were dominant in the ex vivo response.

This CDR3 is built from 14 residues. The junction had 8 bases not matched to a gene; V was cut back by 6 bases and J by 6 bases. From germline, CDR1 is SGHTA and CDR2 FQGNSA. V usage is TRBV7-2 and J usage is TRBJ2-1; 7 positions match TRBD2. Input material: PBMCs. The source of this sequence is a human donor in good health (CMV status not recorded). Some clones in this sample may be carry-over from other donors' samples. CDR3 sequence: CASSFLGGFNEQFF. For the CDR3, the DNA is TGTGCCAGCAGTTTTCTCGGGGGGTTCAATGAGCAGTTCTTC.